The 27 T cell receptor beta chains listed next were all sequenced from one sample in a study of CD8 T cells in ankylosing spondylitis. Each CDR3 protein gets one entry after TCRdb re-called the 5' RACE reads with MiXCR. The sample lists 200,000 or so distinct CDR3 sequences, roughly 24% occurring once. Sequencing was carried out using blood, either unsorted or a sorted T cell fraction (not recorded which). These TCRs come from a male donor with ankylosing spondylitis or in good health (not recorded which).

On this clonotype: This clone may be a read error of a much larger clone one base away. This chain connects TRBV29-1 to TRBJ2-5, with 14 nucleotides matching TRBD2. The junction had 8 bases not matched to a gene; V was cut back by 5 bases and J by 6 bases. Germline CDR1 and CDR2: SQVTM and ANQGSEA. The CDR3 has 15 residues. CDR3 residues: CSVPRTSGRIKTQYF. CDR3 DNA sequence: TGCAGCGTTCCCCGGACTAGCGGGAGGATTAAGACCCAGTACTTC.

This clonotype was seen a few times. The CDR3 region is CSVTPQGTEAFF. In DNA, the CDR3 is TGCAGCGTTACTCCTCAGGGTACTGAAGCTTTCTTT. J is TRBJ1-1 and V is TRBV29-1, with D perhaps TRBD1 (5 bases). The CDR3 contains 12 residues. The V gene's germline CDR1 is SQVTM and CDR2 ANQGSEA. The V gene lost 5 bases and the J gene lost 5 bases, with 12 bases spanning the gap.

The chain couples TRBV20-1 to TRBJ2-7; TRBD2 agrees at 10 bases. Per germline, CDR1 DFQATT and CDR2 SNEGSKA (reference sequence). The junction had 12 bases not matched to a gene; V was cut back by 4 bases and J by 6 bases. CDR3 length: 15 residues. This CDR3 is CSAIPAGGPNCEQYF. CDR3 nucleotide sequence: TGCAGTGCTATCCCAGCGGGAGGGCCGAATTGCGAGCAGTACTTC.

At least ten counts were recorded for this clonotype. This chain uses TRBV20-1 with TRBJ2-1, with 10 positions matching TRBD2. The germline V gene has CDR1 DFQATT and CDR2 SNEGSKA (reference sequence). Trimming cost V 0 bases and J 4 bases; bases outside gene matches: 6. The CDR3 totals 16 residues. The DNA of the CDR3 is TGCAGTGCTAGAGATCTCGGACTAGCGGTTTACAATGAGCAGTTCTTC. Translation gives CSARDLGLAVYNEQFF.

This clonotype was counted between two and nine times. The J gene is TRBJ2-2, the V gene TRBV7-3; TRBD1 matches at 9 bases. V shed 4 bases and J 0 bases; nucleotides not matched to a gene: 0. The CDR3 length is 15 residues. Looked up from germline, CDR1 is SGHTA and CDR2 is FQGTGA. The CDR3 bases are TGTGCCAGCAGCTGGGACAGGGCGAACACCGGGGAGCTGTTTTTT. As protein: CASSWDRANTGELFF.

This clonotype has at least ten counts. DNA of the CDR3: TGTGCCAGCGCGTCGCAAGCGGATACGCAGTATTTT. It is translated as CASASQADTQYF. The chain employs TRBV2 and TRBJ2-3, with D unresolved. Germline loops: CDR1 SNHLY, CDR2 FYNNEI. V lost 8 bases and J 6 bases, leaving 12 bases between the germline ends. The CDR3 covers 12 residues.

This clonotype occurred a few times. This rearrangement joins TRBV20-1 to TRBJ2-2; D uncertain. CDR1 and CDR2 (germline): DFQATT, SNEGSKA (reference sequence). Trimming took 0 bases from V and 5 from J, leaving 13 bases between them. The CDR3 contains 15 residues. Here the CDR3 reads CSAREPAPATGELFF. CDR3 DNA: TGCAGTGCTAGAGAGCCGGCCCCCGCGACCGGGGAGCTGTTTTTT.

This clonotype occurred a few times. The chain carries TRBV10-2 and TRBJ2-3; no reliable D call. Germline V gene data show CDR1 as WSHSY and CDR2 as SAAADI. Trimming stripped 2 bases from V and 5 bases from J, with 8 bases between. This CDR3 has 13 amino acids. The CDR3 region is CASSEARRDTQYF. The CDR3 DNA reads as TGCGCCAGCAGTGAGGCGAGGCGAGATACGCAGTATTTT.

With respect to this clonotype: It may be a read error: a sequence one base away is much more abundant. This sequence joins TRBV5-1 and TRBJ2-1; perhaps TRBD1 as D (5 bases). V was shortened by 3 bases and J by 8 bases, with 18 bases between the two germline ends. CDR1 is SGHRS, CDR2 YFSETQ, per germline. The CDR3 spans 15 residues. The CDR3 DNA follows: TGCGCCAGCAGCTGGATAGTAGGGGCTAGTTATGAGCAGTTCTTC. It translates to CASSWIVGASYEQFF.

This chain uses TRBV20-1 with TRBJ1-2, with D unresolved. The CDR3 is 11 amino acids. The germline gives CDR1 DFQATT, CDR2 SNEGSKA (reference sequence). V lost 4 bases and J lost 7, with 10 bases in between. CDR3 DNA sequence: TGCAGTGCTATCGATGGTGCTGGCTACACCTTC. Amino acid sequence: CSAIDGAGYTF.

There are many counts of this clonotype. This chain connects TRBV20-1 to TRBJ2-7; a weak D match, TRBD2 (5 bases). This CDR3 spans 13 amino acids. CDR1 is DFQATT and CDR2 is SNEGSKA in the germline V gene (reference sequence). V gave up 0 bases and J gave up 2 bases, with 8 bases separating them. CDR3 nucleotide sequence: TGCAGTGCTAGAGATCCTAGCACCTACGAGCAGTACTTC. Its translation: CSARDPSTYEQYF.

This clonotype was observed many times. The CDR3 loop reads CASSDRNTIYF. For the CDR3, the DNA is TGTGCCAGCAGCGATAGAAACACCATATATTTT. The chain couples TRBV5-6 to TRBJ1-3; D not certain. Germline loops: CDR1 SGHDT, CDR2 YYEEEE. The CDR3 has 11 amino acids. The V and J ends lost 4 bases and 5 bases respectively, with 4 bases between them.

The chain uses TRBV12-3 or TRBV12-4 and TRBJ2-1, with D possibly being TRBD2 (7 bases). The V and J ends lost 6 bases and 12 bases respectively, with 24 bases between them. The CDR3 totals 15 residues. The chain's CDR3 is CASRQQGGGTFGQFF. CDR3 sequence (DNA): TGTGCCAGCAGACAACAGGGAGGGGGGACCTTCGGGCAGTTCTTC.

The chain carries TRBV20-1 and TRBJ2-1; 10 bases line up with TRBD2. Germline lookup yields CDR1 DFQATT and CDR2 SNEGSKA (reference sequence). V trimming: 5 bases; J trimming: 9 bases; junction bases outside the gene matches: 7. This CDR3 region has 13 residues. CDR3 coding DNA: TGCAGTGCTTGGACTAGCGGTTGGGCTGAGCAGTTCTTC. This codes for CSAWTSGWAEQFF.

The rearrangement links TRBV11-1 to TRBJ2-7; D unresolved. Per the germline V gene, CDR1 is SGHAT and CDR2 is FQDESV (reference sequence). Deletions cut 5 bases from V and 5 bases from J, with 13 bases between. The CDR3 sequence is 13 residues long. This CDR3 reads CASSRYGSHEQYF. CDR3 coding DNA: TGTGCCAGCAGCCGATACGGGTCCCACGAGCAGTACTTC. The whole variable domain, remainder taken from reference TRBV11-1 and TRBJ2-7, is EAEVAQSPRYKITEKSQAVAFWCDPISGHATLYWYRQILGQGPELLVQFQDESVVDDSQLPKDRFSAERLKGVDSTLKIQPAELGDSAMYLCASSRYGSHEQYFGPGTRLTVT.

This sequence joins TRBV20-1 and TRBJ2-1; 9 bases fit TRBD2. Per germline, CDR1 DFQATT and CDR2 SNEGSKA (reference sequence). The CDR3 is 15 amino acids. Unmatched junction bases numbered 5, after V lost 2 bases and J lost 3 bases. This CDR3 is CSARLSGSRYNEQFF. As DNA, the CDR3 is TGCAGTGCTAGACTTAGCGGGAGTCGCTACAATGAGCAGTTCTTC.

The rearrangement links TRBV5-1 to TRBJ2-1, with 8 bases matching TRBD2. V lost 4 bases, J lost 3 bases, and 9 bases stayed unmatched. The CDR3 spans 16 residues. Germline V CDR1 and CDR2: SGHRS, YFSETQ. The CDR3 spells CASSPLGGGLYNEQFF. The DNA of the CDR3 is TGCGCCAGCAGCCCGCTCGGGGGGGGACTCTACAATGAGCAGTTCTTC.

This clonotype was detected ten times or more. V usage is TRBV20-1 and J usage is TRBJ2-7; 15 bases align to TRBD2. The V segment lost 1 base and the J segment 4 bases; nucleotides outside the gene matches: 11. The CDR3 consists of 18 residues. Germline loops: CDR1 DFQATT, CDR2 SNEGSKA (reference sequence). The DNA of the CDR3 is TGCAGTGCTAGAGGTTGGGGACTAGCGGGAGGCTCCTCTTACGAGCAGTACTTC. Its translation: CSARGWGLAGGSSYEQYF.

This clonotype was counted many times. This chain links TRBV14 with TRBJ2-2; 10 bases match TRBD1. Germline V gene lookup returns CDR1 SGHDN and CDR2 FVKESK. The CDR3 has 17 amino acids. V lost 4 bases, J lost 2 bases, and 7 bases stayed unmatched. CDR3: CASSPRDRGFNTGELFF. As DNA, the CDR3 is TGTGCCAGCAGCCCCCGGGACAGGGGCTTTAACACCGGGGAGCTGTTTTTT.

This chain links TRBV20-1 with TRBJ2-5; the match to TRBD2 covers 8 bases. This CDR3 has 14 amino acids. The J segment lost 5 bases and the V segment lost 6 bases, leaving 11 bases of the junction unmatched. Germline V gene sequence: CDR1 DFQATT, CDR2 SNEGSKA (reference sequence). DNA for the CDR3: TGCAGTGCCTCCAGCGGGAGAGGTTGGGAGACCCAGTACTTC. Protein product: CSASSGRGWETQYF.

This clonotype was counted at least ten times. CDR3 in amino acids: CASSSLGTDTQYF. CDR3 sequence (DNA): TGCGCCAGCAGCTCACTAGGAACAGATACGCAGTATTTT. V is TRBV5-1 and J is TRBJ2-3; D might be TRBD2 (5 bases). V was clipped by 3 bases and J by 3 bases, with 8 bases between them. This CDR3 contains 13 residues. The V gene's germline CDR1 is SGHRS and CDR2 YFSETQ.

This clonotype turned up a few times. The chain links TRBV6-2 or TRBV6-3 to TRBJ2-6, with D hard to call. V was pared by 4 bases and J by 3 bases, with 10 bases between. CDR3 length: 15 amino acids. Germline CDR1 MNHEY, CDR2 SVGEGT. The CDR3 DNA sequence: TGTGCCAGCAGTTTGACCCGGCGTGGGGCCAACGTCCTGACTTTC. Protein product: CASSLTRRGANVLTF.

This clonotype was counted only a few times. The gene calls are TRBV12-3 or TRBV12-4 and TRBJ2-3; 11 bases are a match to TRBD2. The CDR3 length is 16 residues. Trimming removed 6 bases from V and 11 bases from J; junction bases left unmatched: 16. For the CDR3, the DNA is TGTGCCAGCAGCTGGCTTTTAGCGACTAGCGGGACGCGGCAGTATTTT. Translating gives CASSWLLATSGTRQYF.

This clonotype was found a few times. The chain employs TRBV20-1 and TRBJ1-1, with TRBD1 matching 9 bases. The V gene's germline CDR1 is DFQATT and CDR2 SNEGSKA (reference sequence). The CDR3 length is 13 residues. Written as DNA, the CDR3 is TGCAGACCTCACAGGGGGCGAGGGACTGAAGCTTTCTTT. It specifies CRPHRGRGTEAFF.

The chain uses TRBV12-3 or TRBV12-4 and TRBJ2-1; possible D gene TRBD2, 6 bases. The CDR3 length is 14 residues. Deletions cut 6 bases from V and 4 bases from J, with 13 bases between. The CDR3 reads CASSRQRVYNEQFF. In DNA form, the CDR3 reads TGTGCCAGCAGCAGGCAGCGGGTATACAATGAGCAGTTCTTC.

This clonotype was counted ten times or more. The CDR3 spells CASSEALGTDTQYF. In DNA form, the CDR3 reads TGCGCCAGCAGCGAAGCCCTGGGCACAGATACGCAGTATTTT. The J gene is TRBJ2-3, the V gene TRBV5-1; no definite D call. Trimming took 4 bases from V and 1 from J, leaving 10 bases between them. This CDR3 region has 14 residues. CDR1 SGHRS and CDR2 YFSETQ come from the germline V gene.

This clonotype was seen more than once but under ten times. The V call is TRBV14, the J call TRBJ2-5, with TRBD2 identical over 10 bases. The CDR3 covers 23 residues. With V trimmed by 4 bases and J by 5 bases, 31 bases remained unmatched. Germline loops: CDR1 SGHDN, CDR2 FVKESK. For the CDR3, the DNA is TGTGCCAGCAGCCGACTTACGACAGGGGTAATACGAAGCGGGAGGGAAATGTCGGAGACCCAGTACTTC. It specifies CASSRLTTGVIRSGREMSETQYF. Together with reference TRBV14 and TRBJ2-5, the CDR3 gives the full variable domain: EAGVTQFPSHSVIEKGQTVTLRCDPISGHDNLYWYRRVMGKEIKFLLHFVKESKQDESGMPNNRFLAERTGGTYSTLKVQPAELEDSGVYFCASSRLTTGVIRSGREMSETQYFGPGTRLLVL.